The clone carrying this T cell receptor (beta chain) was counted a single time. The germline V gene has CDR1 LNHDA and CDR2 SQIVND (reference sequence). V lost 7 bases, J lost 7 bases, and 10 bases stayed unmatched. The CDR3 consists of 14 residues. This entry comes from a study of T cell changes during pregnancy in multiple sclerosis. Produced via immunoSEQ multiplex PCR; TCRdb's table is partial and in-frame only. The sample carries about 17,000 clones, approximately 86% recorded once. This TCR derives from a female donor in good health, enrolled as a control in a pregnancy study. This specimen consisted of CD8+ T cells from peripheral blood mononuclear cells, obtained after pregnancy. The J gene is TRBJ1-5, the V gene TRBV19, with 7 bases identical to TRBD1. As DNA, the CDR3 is TGTGCCAGTACAGACAGGGTTCTTGGACAGCCCCAGCATTTT. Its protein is CASTDRVLGQPQHF.